Below, 3 T cell receptor beta chains from the same sample are listed, as sequenced in a study of blood T cell repertoires in COVID-19 (dated by TCRdb to the early 2020s). Library preparation was by the immunoSEQ multiplex PCR assay. Entries here come from immuneACCESS through TCRdb and include only in-frame sequences with V and J called. Some clones fail to appear in such tables; in the studies checked, an unresolved V gene covers under half of the shortfall, and the cause of the remainder is unknown. A total of 140,000 or so clones appear in this sample, 75% to 85% of them only once. 3.5% to 5% of the sample lies in the top ten. Sequenced material: peripheral blood. These receptor sequences come from an elderly woman with acute or convalescent COVID-19.

The gene calls are TRBV28 and TRBJ2-5, with 7 bases identical to TRBD1. The CDR3 runs to 14 residues. V dropped 8 bases and J dropped 5; count of bases not matched to a gene: 11. CDR1 MDHEN and CDR2 SYDVKM come from the germline V gene. The CDR3 DNA sequence: TGTGCCAGCCAACCTTCACAGGGGTGGGAGACCCAGTACTTC. Encoded protein: CASQPSQGWETQYF.

This clone was counted a single time. This rearrangement joins TRBV12-3 or TRBV12-4 to TRBJ2-3, with 11 bases that match TRBD2. The junction had 7 bases not matched to a gene; V was cut back by 6 bases and J by 11 bases. There are 13 residues in the CDR3. Written as DNA, the CDR3 is TGTGCCAGCAGCATCATTCTAGCGGGGGGGCAGTATTTT. This translates into CASSIILAGGQYF.

The rearrangement links TRBV29-1 to TRBJ2-3; 10 nucleotides agree with TRBD2. V gave up 4 bases and J gave up 2 bases; unmatched junction bases: 9. From germline, CDR1 is SQVTM and CDR2 ANQGSEA. This CDR3 comprises 16 residues. CDR3 DNA sequence: TGCAGCGTTGGGGGAACTAGCGGGGTCTCCACAGATACGCAGTATTTT. Encoded protein: CSVGGTSGVSTDTQYF.